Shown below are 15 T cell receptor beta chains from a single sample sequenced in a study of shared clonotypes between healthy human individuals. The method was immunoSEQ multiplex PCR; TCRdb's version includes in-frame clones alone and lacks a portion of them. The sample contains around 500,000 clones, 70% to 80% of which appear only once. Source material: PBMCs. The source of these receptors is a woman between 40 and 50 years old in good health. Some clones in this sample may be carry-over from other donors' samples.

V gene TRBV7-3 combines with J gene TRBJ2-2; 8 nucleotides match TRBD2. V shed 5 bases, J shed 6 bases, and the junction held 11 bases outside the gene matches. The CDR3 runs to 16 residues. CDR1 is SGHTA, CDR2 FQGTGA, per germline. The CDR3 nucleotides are TGTGCCAGCAGCCAGTATAGCGGGACTTTCCCCGGGGAGCTGTTTTTT. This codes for CASSQYSGTFPGELFF.

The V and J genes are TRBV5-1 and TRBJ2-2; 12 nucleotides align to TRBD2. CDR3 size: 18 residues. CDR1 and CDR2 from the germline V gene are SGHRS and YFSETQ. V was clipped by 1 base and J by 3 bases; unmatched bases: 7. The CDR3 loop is CASSLLPPSGRDTGELFF. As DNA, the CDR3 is TGCGCCAGCAGCTTGCTACCCCCTAGCGGGAGGGACACCGGGGAGCTGTTTTTT.

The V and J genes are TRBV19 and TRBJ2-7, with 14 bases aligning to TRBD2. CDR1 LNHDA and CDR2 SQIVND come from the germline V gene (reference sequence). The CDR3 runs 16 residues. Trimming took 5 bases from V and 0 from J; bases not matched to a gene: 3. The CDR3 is CASSVTSGRASYEQYF. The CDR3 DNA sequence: TGTGCCAGTAGTGTGACTAGCGGGAGGGCCTCCTACGAGCAGTACTTC.

The CDR3 protein is CASSLDFGLVHEQYF. DNA of the CDR3: TGTGCCAGCAGCTTAGATTTTGGTCTAGTACACGAGCAGTACTTC. The chain is built from TRBV11-2 and TRBJ2-7; D gene uncertain. The V gene lost 0 bases and the J gene lost 5 bases, with 14 bases spanning the gap. The germline gives CDR1 SGHAT, CDR2 FQNNGV. The CDR3 has 15 residues.

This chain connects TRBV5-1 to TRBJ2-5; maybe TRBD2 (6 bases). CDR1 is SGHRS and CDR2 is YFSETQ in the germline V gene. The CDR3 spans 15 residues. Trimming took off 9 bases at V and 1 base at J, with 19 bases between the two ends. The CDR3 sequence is CATAPSRGSQETQYF. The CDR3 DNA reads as TGCGCCACCGCCCCCTCTCGGGGGTCCCAAGAGACCCAGTACTTC.

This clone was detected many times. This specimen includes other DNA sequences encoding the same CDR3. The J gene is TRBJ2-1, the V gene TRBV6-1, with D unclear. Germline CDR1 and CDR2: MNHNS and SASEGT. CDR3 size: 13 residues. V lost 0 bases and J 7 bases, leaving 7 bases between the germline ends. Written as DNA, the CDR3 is TGTGCCAGCAGTGAAGCCGTCGAGAATGAGCAGTTCTTC. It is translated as CASSEAVENEQFF.

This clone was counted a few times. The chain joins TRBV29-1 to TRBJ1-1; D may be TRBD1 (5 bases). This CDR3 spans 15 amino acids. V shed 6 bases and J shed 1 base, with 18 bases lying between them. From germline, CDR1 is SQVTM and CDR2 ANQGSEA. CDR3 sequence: CSVRLEGFSNTEAFF. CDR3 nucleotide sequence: TGCAGCGTCCGCTTGGAGGGGTTCTCGAACACTGAAGCTTTCTTT.

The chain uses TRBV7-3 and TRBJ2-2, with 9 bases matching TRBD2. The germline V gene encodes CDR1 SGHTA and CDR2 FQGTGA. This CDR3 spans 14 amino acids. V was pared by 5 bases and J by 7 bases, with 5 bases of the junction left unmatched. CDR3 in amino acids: CASSPGLAIGELFF. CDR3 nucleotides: TGTGCCAGCAGCCCGGGACTAGCTATCGGGGAGCTGTTTTTT.

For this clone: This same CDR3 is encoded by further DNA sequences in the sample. CDR3 DNA sequence: TGTGCCAGCAGTTTATCTCGCGGGGGTAACACTGAAGCTTTCTTT. It yields the protein CASSLSRGGNTEAFF. The J gene is TRBJ1-1, the V gene TRBV27; possibly TRBD1 for D (5 bases). The ends were cut back, 0 bases at V and 2 bases at J, with 10 bases in the middle. The CDR3 length is 15 residues. CDR1 and CDR2 (germline): MNHEY, SMNVEV (reference sequence).

DNA of the CDR3: TGTGCCAGCAACCCGACGGGACACCTAAACTATGGCTACACCTTC. It encodes CASNPTGHLNYGYTF. The chain recombines TRBV6-1 with TRBJ1-2; D is perhaps TRBD1 (6 bases). V dropped 7 bases and J dropped 2 bases, with 17 bases sitting between them. The CDR3 runs 15 residues. From germline, CDR1 is MNHNS and CDR2 SASEGT.

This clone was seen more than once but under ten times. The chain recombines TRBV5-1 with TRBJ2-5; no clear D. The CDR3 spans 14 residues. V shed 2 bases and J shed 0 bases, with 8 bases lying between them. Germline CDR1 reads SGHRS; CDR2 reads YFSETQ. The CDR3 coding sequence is TGCGCCAGCAGCTTTCTTTCCAACCAAGAGACCCAGTACTTC. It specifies CASSFLSNQETQYF.

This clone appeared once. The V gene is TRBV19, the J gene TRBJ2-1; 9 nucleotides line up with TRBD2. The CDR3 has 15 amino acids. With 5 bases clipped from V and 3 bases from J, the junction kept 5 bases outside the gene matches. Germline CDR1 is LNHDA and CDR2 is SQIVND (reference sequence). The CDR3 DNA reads TGTGCCAGTAGTCGTTTAGCGGGAGTCTACAATGAGCAGTTCTTC. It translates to CASSRLAGVYNEQFF. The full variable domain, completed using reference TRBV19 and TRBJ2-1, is DGGITQSPKYLFRKEGQNVTLSCEQNLNHDAMYWYRQDPGQGLRLIYYSQIVNDFQKGDIAEGYSVSREKKESFPLTVTSAQKNPTAFYLCASSRLAGVYNEQFFGPGTRLTVL.

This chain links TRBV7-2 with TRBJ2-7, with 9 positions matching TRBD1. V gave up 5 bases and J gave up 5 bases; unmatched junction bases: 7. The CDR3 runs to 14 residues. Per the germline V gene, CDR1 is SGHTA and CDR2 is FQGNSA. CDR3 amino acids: CASSSGTGLDEQYF. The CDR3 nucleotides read TGTGCCAGCAGCAGCGGGACAGGGCTAGACGAGCAGTACTTC. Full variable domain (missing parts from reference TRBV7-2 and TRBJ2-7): GAGVSQSPSNKVTEKGKDVELRCDPISGHTALYWYRQSLGQGLEFLIYFQGNSAPDKSGLPSDRFSAERTGGSVSTLTIQRTQQEDSAVYLCASSSGTGLDEQYFGPGTRLTVT.

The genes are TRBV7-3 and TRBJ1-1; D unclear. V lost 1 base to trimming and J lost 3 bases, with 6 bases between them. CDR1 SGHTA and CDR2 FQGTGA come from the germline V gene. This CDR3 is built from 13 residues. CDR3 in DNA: TGTGCCAGCAGCTTAAATTCGGACACTGAAGCTTTCTTT. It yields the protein CASSLNSDTEAFF.

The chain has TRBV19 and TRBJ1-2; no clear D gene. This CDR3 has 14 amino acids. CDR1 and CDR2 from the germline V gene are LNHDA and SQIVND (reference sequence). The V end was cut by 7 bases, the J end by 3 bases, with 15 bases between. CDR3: CASTMGLTHYGYTF. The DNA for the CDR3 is TGTGCCAGTACCATGGGGTTAACCCACTATGGCTACACCTTC.